The clone carrying this T cell receptor beta chain was seen at least ten times. This sample was included in a study of spatial heterogeneity in lung cancer. TCRdb re-analysed the 5' RACE reads in MiXCR, keeping a single row per CDR3 protein. The sample lists approximately 92,000 distinct CDR3 sequences, about 12% occurring once. Stated time point: sample taken at primary tumor resection. The authors sequenced whole RNA from tumor, nontumor lung or frozen PBMC without sorting. CDR1 is MNHEY and CDR2 is SVGEGT in the germline V gene. The CDR3 has 14 amino acids. Between the trimmed V and J ends, which lost 3 bases and 3 bases, there was a span of 10 bases.

Here the sequenced sample was PBMCs, taken at surgery. This TCR derives from a male donor with early-stage non-small cell lung cancer. This chain uses TRBV6-2 or TRBV6-3 with TRBJ2-3; no firm D call. The CDR3 DNA is TGTGCCAGCAGTTATTCGTCGCCTACAGATACGCAGTATTTT. It codes for CASSYSSPTDTQYF.